This is a list of T cell receptor beta chains from one sample in a study of cytotoxic CD8 clonotypes in ibrutinib-treated CLL. Repertoires were generated with immunoSEQ multiplex PCR, while TCRdb's copy carries only in-frame clones and drops some. Here the sample spans more than 200,000 clones, roughly 74% being singletons. This material consisted of PBMCs, taken after 24 months of ibrutinib treatment. The receptor set was obtained from a human donor with chronic lymphocytic leukemia. Each CDR3 is given with its conserved first and last residue. The D gene is left open where the match is weak. Some rows mark clone size as missing; the rest say once, few, many or name a class of expanded clone.

J,D,V,size,DNA,CDR3
TRBJ1-4,TRBD1,TRBV5-1,.,TGCGCCAGCAGCGGACAGGGGGCGGAGGAGGAAAAACTGTTTTTT,CASSGQGAEEEKLFF
TRBJ2-6,.,TRBV7-3,.,TGTGCCAGCAGCCTAGACAGCCCTGGGGCCAACGTCCTGACTTTC,CASSLDSPGANVLTF
TRBJ1-4,.,TRBV9,.,TGTGCCAGCAGCGTAGATTATCGTGGGGTAAGCGAAGAAAAACTGTTTTTT,CASSVDYRGVSEEKLFF
TRBJ1-1,.,TRBV27,once,TGTGCCAGCAGTTTATCGGTAGGCAACACTGAAGCTTTCTTT,CASSLSVGNTEAFF
TRBJ2-2,.,TRBV7-3,.,TGTGCCAGCAGCTTAGATGTCACCGGGGAGCTGTTTTTT,CASSLDVTGELFF
TRBJ2-1,.,TRBV30,.,TGTGCCTGGATTGGGGGCGGCTACAATGAGCAGTTCTTC,CAWIGGGYNEQFF
TRBJ1-1,TRBD1,TRBV15,.,TGTGCCACCAGCAGAGATCTCACGGGACAGCGGGCTTTCTTT,CATSRDLTGQRAFF
TRBJ1-5,.,TRBV7-6,.,TGTGCCAGCAGCTCGGGGGTGAATAGCAATCAGCCCCAGCATTTT,CASSSGVNSNQPQHF
TRBJ2-4,.,TRBV6-6,.,TGTGCCAGCAGCCCGGACGGGGTTGACCAGGGGATCATTCAGTACTTC,CASSPDGVDQGIIQYF
TRBJ2-3,.,TRBV27,few,TGTGCCAGCAGGGGACGGCCGATCGGGGCAGATACGCAGTATTTT,CASRGRPIGADTQYF
TRBJ2-5,TRBD2,TRBV6-5,.,TGTGCCAGCAGTCCTACGGGGGGAGTGCAAGAGACCCAGTACTTC,CASSPTGGVQETQYF
TRBJ2-7,.,TRBV7-2,.,TGTGCCAGCAGCTTCGCGGGGTTCTACGAGCAGTACTTC,CASSFAGFYEQYF
TRBJ2-7,.,TRBV27,.,TGTGCCACACGGACGTCCAAGACTCGGGAGCAGTACTTC,CATRTSKTREQYF
TRBJ2-1,.,TRBV14,.,TGTGCCAGCAGCCAAGAATTCTCATTAGTGGGGGTCACTGAGCAGTTCTTC,CASSQEFSLVGVTEQFF
TRBJ2-1,.,TRBV2,.,TGTGCCAGCGGCCCGGGCTCCAAAGATGAGCAGTTCTTC,CASGPGSKDEQFF
TRBJ2-7,.,TRBV20-1,few,TGCAGTGCGGGTGAGGCCTACGAGCAGTACTTC,CSAGEAYEQYF
TRBJ1-2,.,TRBV11-2,.,TGTGCCAGCAGCTTAGGGAGCCCCCGGGGCGGCTACACCTTC,CASSLGSPRGGYTF
TRBJ1-2,.,TRBV19,.,TGTGCCAGTACCCCTACCGAGAGAAACTATGGCTACACCTTC,CASTPTERNYGYTF
TRBJ1-4,.,TRBV27,.,TGTGCCAGCAGACGGTTTAATGAAAAACTGTTTTTT,CASRRFNEKLFF
TRBJ2-5,.,TRBV9,few,TGTGCCAGCAGCGTAGATCCGGCCCAGACCCAGTACTTC,CASSVDPAQTQYF
TRBJ1-1,TRBD1,TRBV6-5,.,TGTGCCAGCAGTTCAAGACAGGGTTGGACTGAAGCTTTCTTT,CASSSRQGWTEAFF
TRBJ2-7,TRBD2,TRBV7-2,few,TGTGCCAGCAGCTTAGAACCTAGCGGGCTAGATCCGTACTTC,CASSLEPSGLDPYF
TRBJ1-3,.,TRBV9,few,TGTGCCAGCAGCGTAGTCGGGTCCTCTGGAAACACCATATATTTT,CASSVVGSSGNTIYF
TRBJ2-7,TRBD2,TRBV18,.,TGTGCCAGCTCACCACGCCTAGCGGACTACGAGCAGTACTTC,CASSPRLADYEQYF
TRBJ1-5,.,TRBV19,.,TGTGCCAGTAGTCAGGGGCAGCAAAATCAGCCCCAGCATTTT,CASSQGQQNQPQHF
TRBJ2-7,.,TRBV28,.,TGTGCCTGCCGTCGGGACTCCTACGAGCAGTACTTC,CACRRDSYEQYF
TRBJ1-2,.,TRBV9,few,TGTGCCAGCAGCGTAGGAAGCCCTGGTGACTATGGCTACACCTTC,CASSVGSPGDYGYTF
TRBJ1-1,.,TRBV6-5,.,TGTGCCAGCGGAAAAGGGGTGGGCACTGAAGCTTTCTTT,CASGKGVGTEAFF
TRBJ2-5,.,TRBV6-5,.,TGTGCCAGCAGCCCTCGACCCCAAGAGACCCAGTACTTC,CASSPRPQETQYF